The entry below describes one T cell receptor beta chain. The germline gives CDR1 SEHNR, CDR2 FQNEAQ (reference sequence). The CDR3 has 14 residues. V was pared by 2 bases and J by 8 bases, with 5 bases of the junction left unmatched. Sequencing used immunoSEQ multiplex PCR; TCRdb keeps in-frame clones, though not all of them. The table lists fewer than 70,000 clones, 75% to 90% of them singletons, with 6.1% in the top ten. The data stem from a study of T cell responses to AZD1222 COVID-19 vaccine. The sequence derives from an adult who received the AZD1222 COVID-19 vaccine. The sequencing used peripheral blood, collected 28 days after the second AZD1222 dose. The rearrangement uses TRBV7-9 and TRBJ2-1; 8 bases align to TRBD2. CDR3 in DNA: TGTGCCAGCAGCTTATCGCAACTAGCGGATGAGCAGTTCTTC. Translation gives CASSLSQLADEQFF.